The T cell receptor beta chain described here comes from a study of T-cell memory formation after mild COVID-19. Study-wide points: Some responding clones appeared in pre-infection memory, suggesting cross-reactive memory joined.

This CDR3 region has 16 residues. The V gene end was trimmed by 4 bases and the J gene end by 4 bases; junction bases not matched to a gene: 8. Germline V gene data show CDR1 as SGHRS and CDR2 as YFSETQ. 5'RACE with constant-segment primers yielded barcoded, UMI-tagged TCR alpha and TCR beta cDNA libraries. TCRdb used MiXCR to reprocess the 5' RACE reads, holding one entry per CDR3 protein. This table holds about 400,000 distinct CDR3 sequences, approximately 15% found once. The table lists this clonotype with many counts. The target antigen is unknown. The TCR comes from a young man who had mild COVID-19 (a few samples of this study predate the infection). Cell type and time point are not known. The sample comprised PBMCs or a T cell subset sorted from them (not recorded which). V is TRBV5-1 and J is TRBJ2-1; 10 bases are a match to TRBD1. The CDR3 sequence: CASSRSGQGYYNEQFF. The CDR3 DNA sequence: TGCGCCAGCAGCCGATCGGGACAGGGGTATTACAATGAGCAGTTCTTC.